This is a list of T cell receptor beta chains from one sample in a study of regulatory T cells in long-lasting Graves disease. TCRdb recomputed calls from the multiplex PCR reads with MiXCR, one row per CDR3 protein. The sample carries about 620,000 distinct CDR3 sequences, roughly 15% recorded once. Another study also made use of these data, one on T cells in Graves' hyperthyroidism and ophthalmopathy.

Sequenced here: peripheral blood mononuclear cells (PBMCs), sampled at new diagnosis, from a patient treated with antithyroid drugs. Receptor source: a woman younger than 45 with Graves disease. Both conserved end residues are part of each CDR3. A D gene is named only where the DNA matches it firmly. The listing skips clone size in some rows; elsewhere it reads once, few, many or a size class.

V	size	D	J	DNA	CDR3
TRBV19	NA	TRBD2	TRBJ2-7	TGTGCCAGTAGTATAAGGCGGGAGGTCTACGAGCAGTACTTC	CASSIRREVYEQYF
TRBV29-1	few	NA	TRBJ1-3	TGCAGCATTGAGAGGGCGGAGGAGAGAAACACCATATATTTT	CSIERAEERNTIYF
TRBV10-3	few	TRBD1	TRBJ1-2	TGTGCCATCAGTGATAGGGTCGAGGGGGCCGGCTATGGCTACACCTTC	CAISDRVEGAGYGYTF
TRBV7-2	many	NA	TRBJ2-1	TGTGCCAGCAGCTGGGACCCTTGGAATGAGCAGTTCTTC	CASSWDPWNEQFF
TRBV6-2/TRBV6-3	few	TRBD1	TRBJ2-1	TGTGCCAGTAAAGGACAGGGGAAGTATGAGCAGTTCTTC	CASKGQGKYEQFF
TRBV9	few	NA	TRBJ2-3	TGTGCCAGCAGCCCCCTGTTTTCGGCGTGGCGCACAGATACGCAGTATTTT	CASSPLFSAWRTDTQYF
TRBV2	many	NA	TRBJ2-1	TGTGCCAGCACCCAGGACACTTACAATGAGCAGTTCTTC	CASTQDTYNEQFF
TRBV19	once	TRBD1	TRBJ1-2	TGTGCCAGTAGTCCGGACAGGGACGCAAAAGGCTACACCTTC	CASSPDRDAKGYTF
TRBV18	NA	NA	TRBJ1-1	TGTGCCAGCTCACCTCAGGAGTCCTGGGGATTTGGCACTGAAGCTTTCTTT	CASSPQESWGFGTEAFF
TRBV6-2/TRBV6-3	NA	NA	TRBJ2-1	TGTGCCAGCAACGAGGTTGCGGGGGCGTACAATGAGCAGTTCTTC	CASNEVAGAYNEQFF
TRBV28	NA	NA	TRBJ2-1	TGTGCCAGCAGTTTAGGTAGGGTCGGCTCCTACAATGAGCAGTTCTTC	CASSLGRVGSYNEQFF
TRBV20-1	many	NA	TRBJ2-7	TGCAGTGCTAGTGTAGGCGTGAGCTCCTACGAGCAGTACTTC	CSASVGVSSYEQYF
TRBV28	many	NA	TRBJ2-1	TGTGCCAGCACTGGGGGGGCCGCGTATGAGCAGTTCTTC	CASTGGAAYEQFF
TRBV12-3/TRBV12-4	many	NA	TRBJ1-3	TGTGCCAGCAGTCGACCTTATGGAAACACCATATATTTT	CASSRPYGNTIYF
TRBV6-1	NA	NA	TRBJ2-2	TGTGCCACCCTACTAACTGCGAACACCGGGGAGCTGTTTTTT	CATLLTANTGELFF
TRBV12-3/TRBV12-4	few	NA	TRBJ2-1	TGTGCCAGCGGTGGTCTAGCCTACAATGAGCAGTTCTTC	CASGGLAYNEQFF
TRBV20-1	many	NA	TRBJ2-7	TGCAGTGCTAGAGATCGGAGGACCGTCTCCTACGAGCAGTACTTC	CSARDRRTVSYEQYF
TRBV6-2/TRBV6-3	many	NA	TRBJ1-3	TGTGCCAGCAGTTACGGATTTGGAAACACCATATATTTT	CASSYGFGNTIYF
TRBV9	many	NA	TRBJ2-7	TGTGCCAGCAGCGTAGGCCAGGGGATCTCCTACGAGCAGTACTTC	CASSVGQGISYEQYF
TRBV28	NA	TRBD1	TRBJ2-3	TGTGCCAGCAGTCCCCGGACAGGTTCTCAGTATTTT	CASSPRTGSQYF
TRBV5-1	many	NA	TRBJ2-7	TGTGCCAGCAGCCTCACAGGGAACTACGAGCAGTACTTC	CASSLTGNYEQYF
TRBV28	NA	TRBD1	TRBJ2-7	TGTGCCAGCAGCTCCGGACAGGCCAGCCTTTTTTACGAGCAGTACTTC	CASSSGQASLFYEQYF
TRBV5-1	NA	NA	TRBJ2-3	TGCGCCGGCAGTGGTGGACGGCACACAGATACGCAGTATTTT	CAGSGGRHTDTQYF
TRBV9	NA	TRBD2	TRBJ2-2	TGTGCCAGCAGCGTCTCGACTAGCGGGAGTAGGAGCGGCGGGGAGCTGTTTTTT	CASSVSTSGSRSGGELFF